This TCR beta chain emerged from a study of CD8+ T cells in alopecia areata. Background on the study: Twice a day, 5 to 10 mg of oral tofacitinib was administered to treated patients.

Per germline, CDR1 MGHDK and CDR2 SYGVNS. The CDR3 is 12 residues long. V lost 8 bases and J lost 6, with 10 bases in between. After isolation, RNA underwent reverse transcription to generate cDNA as the sequencing template. Profiled with immunoSEQ multiplex PCR; TCRdb holds only in-frame clones, not every one. The sample includes over 150,000 clones, around 50% seen only once; the top ten take over 12%. The V gene is TRBV25-1, the J gene TRBJ2-2; D is uncertain. The origin of this receptor is a human donor with alopecia areata. The sample was CD4+ T cells sorted from blood, taken at week 0. The CDR3 DNA is TGTGCCAGCTCCAGGCAAGCCGGGGAGCTGTTTTTT. Translating gives CASSRQAGELFF.